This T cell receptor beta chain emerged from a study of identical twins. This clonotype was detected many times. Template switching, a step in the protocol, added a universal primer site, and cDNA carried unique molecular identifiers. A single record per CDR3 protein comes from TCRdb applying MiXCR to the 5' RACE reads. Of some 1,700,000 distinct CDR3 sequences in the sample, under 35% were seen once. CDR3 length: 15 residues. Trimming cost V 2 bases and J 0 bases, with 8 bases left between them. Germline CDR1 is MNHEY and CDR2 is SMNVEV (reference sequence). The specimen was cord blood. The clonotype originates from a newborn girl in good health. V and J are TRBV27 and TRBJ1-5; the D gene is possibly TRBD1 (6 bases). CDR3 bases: TGTGCCAGCAGTTTAAGGGGGTATAGCAATCAGCCCCAGCATTTT. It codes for CASSLRGYSNQPQHF.